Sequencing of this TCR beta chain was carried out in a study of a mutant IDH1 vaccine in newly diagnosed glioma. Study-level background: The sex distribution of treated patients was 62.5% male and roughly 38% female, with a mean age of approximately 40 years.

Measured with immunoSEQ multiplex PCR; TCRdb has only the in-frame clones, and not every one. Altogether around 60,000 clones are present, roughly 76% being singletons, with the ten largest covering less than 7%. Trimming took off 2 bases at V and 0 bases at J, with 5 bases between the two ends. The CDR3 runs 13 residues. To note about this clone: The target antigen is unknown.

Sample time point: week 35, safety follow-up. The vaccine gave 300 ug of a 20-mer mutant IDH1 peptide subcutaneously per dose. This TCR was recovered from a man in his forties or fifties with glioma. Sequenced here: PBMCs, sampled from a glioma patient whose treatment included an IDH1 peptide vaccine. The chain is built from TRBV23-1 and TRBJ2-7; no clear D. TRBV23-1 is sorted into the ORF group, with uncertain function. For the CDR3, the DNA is TGCGCCAGCAGTCAAGCTCGCTCCTACGAGCAGTACTTC. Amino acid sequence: CASSQARSYEQYF.